This entry is about one T cell receptor beta chain. Its target is not known. This sample stems from a study of shared clonotypes between healthy human individuals. Findings of the study overall: The researchers took only blood, and tissue repertoires probably look different.

Repertoires were generated with immunoSEQ multiplex PCR, while TCRdb's copy carries only in-frame clones and drops some. Of hundreds of thousands of clones in the sample, around 80% were seen once. This CDR3 region has 16 residues. Germline V gene lookup returns CDR1 SGHNT and CDR2 YYREEE (reference sequence). The ends lost 3 bases at V and 2 bases at J; junction bases unmatched: 3. This receptor was identified in a woman aged 40 to 50 in good health. Some clones in this sample may be carry-over from other donors' samples. Sequenced sample: PBMCs. This chain connects TRBV5-4 to TRBJ2-7; 15 positions agree with TRBD2. Written as DNA, the CDR3 is TGTGCCAGCAGCTCGTGGACTAGCGGGAGGGCCTACGAGCAGTACTTC. Encoded protein: CASSSWTSGRAYEQYF.